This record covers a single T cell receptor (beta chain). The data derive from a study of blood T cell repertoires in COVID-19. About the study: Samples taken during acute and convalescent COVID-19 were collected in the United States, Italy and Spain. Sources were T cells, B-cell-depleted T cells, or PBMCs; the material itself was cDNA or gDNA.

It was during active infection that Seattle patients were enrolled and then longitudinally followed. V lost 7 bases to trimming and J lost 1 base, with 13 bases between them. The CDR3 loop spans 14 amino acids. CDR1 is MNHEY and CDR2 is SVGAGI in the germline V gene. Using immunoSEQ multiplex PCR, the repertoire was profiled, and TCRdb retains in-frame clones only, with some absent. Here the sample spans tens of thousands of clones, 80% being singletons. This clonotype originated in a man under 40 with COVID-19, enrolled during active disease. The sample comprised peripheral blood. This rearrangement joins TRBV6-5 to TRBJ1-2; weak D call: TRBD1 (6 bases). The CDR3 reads CASNLIQGNYGYTF. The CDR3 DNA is TGTGCCAGCAACCTTATACAGGGTAACTATGGCTACACCTTC.